The clone carrying this TCR beta chain was observed a handful of times. The data originate from a study of blood T cells in healthy people across ages. A second PCR of about 7 to 12 cycles used a sample-barcoded 5' primer and a J-beta primer mix. TCRdb re-analysed the 5' RACE reads in MiXCR, keeping a single row per CDR3 protein. The sample holds 650,000 to 1,000,000 distinct CDR3 sequences, 30% to 45% seen once. V lost 5 bases to trimming and J lost 4 bases, with 14 bases between them. CDR3 length equals 15 residues. The authors isolated at least 6.5 million PBMCs per sample. This sequence was found in a young man in good health. This chain uses TRBV12-3 or TRBV12-4 with TRBJ1-4, with a weak D call TRBD1 (5 bases). Sequenced input: blood. CDR3 sequence: CASSGQPGYNEKLFF. CDR3 DNA sequence: TGTGCCAGCAGTGGACAACCGGGATATAATGAAAAACTGTTTTTT.